A selection of T cell receptor beta chains follows, all from one sample in a study of blood T cell repertoires in COVID-19. Libraries were prepared by immunoSEQ multiplex PCR; TCRdb keeps only in-frame clonotypes and omits some of them. This repertoire shows 100,000 or so clones, about 85% found once; its top ten account for 13%. Input material: peripheral blood. The receptor set was obtained from a man aged 45-60 years with active or convalescent COVID-19. Both conserved end residues are part of each CDR3. The D gene is left open where the match is weak. The size field is filled for only some rows; it gives once, few, many or a size class.

j_gene | abundance | len | v_gene | d_gene | CDR3aa | CDR3nt
TRBJ2-2 | once | 16 | TRBV18 | NA | CASSQTGNPNTGELFF | TGTGCCAGCTCACAAACAGGGAACCCGAACACCGGGGAGCTGTTTTTT
TRBJ1-4 | NA | 16 | TRBV27 | NA | CASSYEVGGVDEKLFF | TGTGCCAGCAGCTACGAGGTTGGGGGCGTCGATGAAAAACTGTTTTTT
TRBJ2-7 | NA | 14 | TRBV30 | TRBD2 | CAWSRASGRYEQYF | TGTGCCTGGAGTCGGGCTAGCGGGAGATACGAGCAGTACTTC
TRBJ2-2 | once | 13 | TRBV30 | TRBD2 | CAFGLARTGELFF | TGTGCCTTTGGACTAGCGAGGACCGGGGAGCTGTTTTTT
TRBJ1-1 | NA | 13 | TRBV5-4 | TRBD1 | CASSDGPGGRTFF | TGTGCCAGCAGCGATGGACCAGGGGGCAGGACTTTCTTT
TRBJ1-2 | once | 16 | TRBV24-1 | NA | CATSDSTRTGNYGYTF | TGTGCCACCAGTGATTCGACCAGGACTGGTAACTATGGCTACACCTTC
TRBJ2-7 | NA | 15 | TRBV7-6 | NA | CASSLDLQGSYEQYF | TGTGCCAGCAGCTTAGACCTACAGGGTTCCTACGAGCAGTACTTC
TRBJ2-1 | NA | 16 | TRBV4-2 | TRBD2 | CASSQAETSGWNEQFF | TGTGCCAGCAGCCAAGCCGAGACTAGCGGGTGGAATGAGCAGTTCTTC
TRBJ2-5 | NA | 14 | TRBV5-1 | NA | CASSFLATQETQYF | TGCGCCAGCAGCTTTCTAGCGACTCAAGAGACCCAGTACTTC
TRBJ2-5 | NA | 14 | TRBV9 | TRBD1 | CASSAGTGEETQYF | TGTGCCAGCAGCGCGGGGACAGGGGAAGAGACCCAGTACTTC
TRBJ2-2 | NA | 16 | TRBV19 | TRBD1 | CASSIRQGAGTGELFF | TGTGCCAGTAGTATTCGGCAGGGGGCAGGCACCGGGGAGCTGTTTTTT
TRBJ1-2 | NA | 14 | TRBV6-6 | NA | CASSTTGQNYGYTF | TGTGCCAGCAGTACTACGGGACAAAACTATGGCTACACCTTC
TRBJ2-2 | NA | 17 | TRBV7-9 | TRBD2 | CASSFGTSGLYTGELFF | TGTGCCAGCAGCTTCGGGACTAGCGGGCTCTACACCGGGGAGCTGTTTTTT
TRBJ2-5 | NA | 13 | TRBV7-2 | NA | CASSFARQETQYF | TGTGCCAGCAGCTTTGCTAGGCAAGAGACCCAGTACTTC
TRBJ2-3 | NA | 15 | TRBV10-3 | TRBD2 | CAISTPSGGTDTQYF | TGTGCCATCAGTACCCCTAGCGGCGGCACAGATACGCAGTATTTT
TRBJ1-6 | NA | 16 | TRBV19 | NA | CASTARRGIYNSPLHF | TGTGCCAGTACCGCTAGGAGGGGAATTTATAATTCACCCCTCCACTTT
TRBJ1-1 | NA | 14 | TRBV6-5 | NA | CASSPQGGNTEAFF | TGTGCCAGCAGCCCACAAGGGGGGAACACTGAAGCTTTCTTT
TRBJ1-3 | NA | 17 | TRBV9 | TRBD1 | CASSPAGQGAFGNTIYF | TGTGCCAGCAGCCCGGCAGGACAGGGGGCATTTGGAAACACCATATATTTT
TRBJ2-1 | NA | 15 | TRBV5-1 | TRBD1 | CASYHGQGPYNEQFF | TGCGCCAGCTATCATGGACAGGGGCCCTACAATGAGCAGTTCTTC
TRBJ2-2 | once | 14 | TRBV5-1 | TRBD2 | CASRPGLASGELFF | TGCGCCAGCAGGCCGGGACTAGCCTCCGGGGAGCTGTTTTTT
TRBJ2-2 | NA | 16 | TRBV19 | TRBD1 | CASSSPGQVIAGELFF | TGTGCCAGTAGTAGTCCGGGACAGGTAATCGCCGGGGAGCTGTTTTTT
TRBJ2-7 | NA | 15 | TRBV18 | NA | CASSPTNTNSYEQYF | TGTGCCAGCTCACCAACCAACACCAACTCCTACGAGCAGTACTTC
TRBJ2-3 | NA | 16 | TRBV6-5 | TRBD1 | CASSYSTGNPGGTQYF | TGTGCCAGCAGTTACTCGACAGGGAACCCCGGCGGTACGCAGTATTTT
TRBJ1-1 | NA | 14 | TRBV7-9 | NA | CASSSPVMNTEAFF | TGTGCCAGCAGCTCCCCCGTAATGAACACTGAAGCTTTCTTT
TRBJ2-7 | NA | 12 | TRBV28 | NA | CASSLTYYEQYF | TGTGCCAGCAGTTTAACTTACTACGAGCAGTACTTC
TRBJ1-5 | NA | 11 | TRBV2 | NA | CASSERQPQHF | TGTGCCAGCAGTGAACGTCAGCCCCAGCATTTT
TRBJ2-5 | NA | 15 | TRBV10-3 | TRBD2 | CAIKPGLAGVETQYF | TGTGCCATCAAACCGGGACTAGCGGGAGTTGAGACCCAGTACTTC
TRBJ2-5 | NA | 15 | TRBV24-1 | TRBD1 | CATSATGGGGETQYF | TGTGCCACCAGTGCCACAGGGGGCGGAGGAGAGACCCAGTACTTC
TRBJ1-6 | NA | 13 | TRBV19 | NA | CATRTATGSPLHF | TGTGCCACTCGTACCGCGACGGGTTCACCCCTCCACTTT
TRBJ2-2 | NA | 19 | TRBV4-1 | TRBD2 | CASSQGWLAGLANTGELFF | TGCGCCAGCAGCCAAGGTTGGCTAGCGGGACTCGCGAACACCGGGGAGCTGTTTTTT
TRBJ2-7 | NA | 14 | TRBV9 | TRBD1 | CASSVQDRAYEQYF | TGTGCCAGCAGCGTACAGGACAGGGCCTACGAGCAGTACTTC
TRBJ2-5 | NA | 14 | TRBV29-1 | TRBD2 | CSAGTSGGGETQYF | TGCAGCGCCGGGACTAGCGGTGGGGGGGAGACCCAGTACTTC
TRBJ2-7 | NA | 15 | TRBV5-6 | TRBD1 | CASSLRQGAFYEQYF | TGTGCCAGCAGCTTAAGACAGGGGGCCTTTTACGAGCAGTACTTC
TRBJ1-3 | NA | 15 | TRBV14 | NA | CASSLRGTSGNTIYF | TGTGCCAGCAGCCTCCGCGGTACCTCTGGAAACACCATATATTTT
TRBJ2-1 | NA | 15 | TRBV7-9 | TRBD2 | CASSPVDSGSHEQFF | TGTGCCAGCAGCCCCGTGGATAGCGGGAGCCATGAGCAGTTCTTC
TRBJ2-1 | NA | 15 | TRBV6-6 | TRBD1 | CASRTGTGANNEQFF | TGTGCCAGCAGAACCGGGACAGGAGCTAACAATGAGCAGTTCTTC
TRBJ2-1 | few | 18 | TRBV7-6 | TRBD2 | CASSLGGLANTRYNEQFF | TGTGCCAGCAGCTTAGGAGGACTAGCGAATACCCGTTACAATGAGCAGTTCTTC
TRBJ1-2 | NA | 16 | TRBV29-1 | NA | CSVDPVEVGGNYGYTF | TGCAGCGTTGACCCTGTAGAGGTCGGAGGTAACTATGGCTACACCTTC
TRBJ1-3 | NA | 15 | TRBV2 | NA | CASSVGGITGNTIYF | TGTGCCAGCAGTGTTGGGGGGATTACTGGAAACACCATATATTTT
TRBJ2-5 | NA | 15 | TRBV6-1 | TRBD2 | CASSELGGSGETQYF | TGTGCCAGCAGTGAACTCGGCGGGAGCGGCGAGACCCAGTACTTC
TRBJ1-5 | NA | 15 | TRBV10-3 | NA | CAISEADSRNQPQHF | TGTGCCATCAGTGAGGCGGACTCCCGCAATCAGCCCCAGCATTTT
TRBJ1-2 | NA | 12 | TRBV12-3/TRBV12-4 | NA | CASSRLAYGYTF | TGTGCCAGCTCTCGACTTGCCTATGGCTACACCTTC
TRBJ2-1 | NA | 16 | TRBV21-1 | NA | CASTFKALAGCNEQFF | TGTGCCAGCACCTTCAAAGCGCTAGCGGGTTGCAATGAGCAGTTCTTC
TRBJ2-1 | NA | 17 | TRBV4-1 | NA | CASSQDLSASSYNEQFF | TGCGCCAGCAGCCAAGATCTTAGCGCCAGCTCCTACAATGAGCAGTTCTTC
TRBJ2-1 | NA | 15 | TRBV7-3 | NA | CASSLNSPSYNEQFF | TGTGCCAGCAGCTTAAACAGCCCCTCCTACAATGAGCAGTTCTTC
TRBJ1-1 | NA | 14 | TRBV3-1/TRBV3-2 | NA | CASSQGGGGAEAFF | TGTGCCAGCAGCCAAGGGGGCGGTGGGGCTGAAGCTTTCTTT
TRBJ1-1 | NA | 14 | TRBV2 | NA | CASNRDIVNTEAFF | TGTGCCAGCAACAGGGACATCGTGAACACTGAAGCTTTCTTT
TRBJ1-2 | NA | 13 | TRBV30 | TRBD1 | CASRQGSNYGYTF | TGTGCCTCGAGACAGGGGTCGAACTATGGCTACACCTTC
TRBJ2-2 | NA | 14 | TRBV5-4 | NA | CASSWAGGTGELFF | TGTGCCAGCAGCTGGGCAGGGGGGACCGGGGAGCTGTTTTTT
TRBJ2-7 | NA | 14 | TRBV6-5 | TRBD1 | CASSPGTEETEQYF | TGTGCCAGCAGTCCCGGGACAGAGGAGACCGAGCAGTACTTC
TRBJ2-2 | NA | 15 | TRBV11-3 | TRBD2 | CASSLGGSDTGELFF | TGTGCCAGCAGCTTGGGCGGGAGCGACACCGGGGAGCTGTTTTTT